This T cell receptor (beta chain) emerged from a study of post-analysis software for immune sequencing data. Overall study: Both relapsing-remitting and secondary progressive multiple sclerosis featured among the disease courses, as did progressive-relapsing multiple sclerosis. Study results and caveats: TRBV5-6, TRBV5-1 and TRBV20-1 belonged to a set of roughly five TRBV segments that were more frequent in patients than controls. The study found significantly lower normalized Chao1 diversity in multiple sclerosis patients than in controls.

This CDR3 region has 14 residues. Per the germline V gene, CDR1 is LGHNA and CDR2 is YSLEER. V shed 0 bases and J shed 7 bases, with 10 bases lying between them. Incorporated into the TCR beta cDNA libraries were unique molecular identifiers, which served to reduce PCR and sequencing biases. The source material, roughly 0.9 to 11 million T cells, gave rise to approximately 520,000 cDNA molecules. Via MiXCR, TCRdb re-called the PCR reads, giving one row per CDR3 protein. The sample records about half a million distinct CDR3 sequences, around 40% being singletons. A remark on this clonotype: What it binds is not known.

Input material: blood. This TCR came from a girl between 10 and 17 years old with multiple sclerosis. The chain couples TRBV4-3 to TRBJ1-5; D perhaps matches TRBD1 (5 bases). CDR3 in amino acids: CASSQDPGPQPQHF. The CDR3 nucleotides read TGCGCCAGCAGCCAAGACCCGGGGCCGCAGCCCCAGCATTTT.